This T cell receptor beta chain comes out of a study of cytotoxic CD8 clonotypes in ibrutinib-treated CLL. In the study overall: A median 12 months of treatment, range 6 to 36, preceded the collection of response samples. On average, approximately 95,000 productive rearrangements and under 300,000 productive templates per sample. Overall study findings and caveats: The times at which samples were taken varied between sustained-remission and progressing patients.

Germline V gene data show CDR1 as SGHNT and CDR2 as YENEEA. The CDR3 contains 15 residues. Trimming removed 5 bases from V and 8 bases from J; junction bases left unmatched: 9. Concerning this clone: Its antigen is currently unknown.

Frozen-stored PBMCs produced 1.5 to 2.5 micrograms of genomic DNA for TCR beta libraries. The assay was immunoSEQ multiplex PCR, and TCRdb's table has in-frame clones only and misses some. Among roughly 200,000 clones listed, roughly 79% were seen once. V usage is TRBV11-3 and J usage is TRBJ2-2, with 9 nucleotides matching TRBD2. The receptor was isolated from a human donor with chronic lymphocytic leukemia. The specimen was PBMCs, collected after 12 months of ibrutinib treatment. CDR3 DNA: TGTGCCAGCAGCCCTATACTAGCGGGTATGGGGGAGCTGTTTTTT. Its protein product is CASSPILAGMGELFF.